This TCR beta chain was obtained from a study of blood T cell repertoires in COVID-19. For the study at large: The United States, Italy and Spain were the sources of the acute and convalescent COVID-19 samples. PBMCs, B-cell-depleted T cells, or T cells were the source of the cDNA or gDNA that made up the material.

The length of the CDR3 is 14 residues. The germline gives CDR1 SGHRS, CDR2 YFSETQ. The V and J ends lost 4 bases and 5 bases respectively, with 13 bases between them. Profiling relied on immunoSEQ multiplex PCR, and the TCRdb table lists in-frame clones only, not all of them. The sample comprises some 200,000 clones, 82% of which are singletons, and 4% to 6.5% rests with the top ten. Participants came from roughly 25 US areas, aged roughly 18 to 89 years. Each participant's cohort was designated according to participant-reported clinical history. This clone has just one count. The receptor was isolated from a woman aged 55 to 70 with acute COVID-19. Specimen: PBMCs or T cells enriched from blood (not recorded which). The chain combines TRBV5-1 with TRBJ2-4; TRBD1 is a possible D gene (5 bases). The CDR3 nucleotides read TGCGCCAGCAGCGTGGATGACAGCCAAAACATTCAGTACTTC. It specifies CASSVDDSQNIQYF.